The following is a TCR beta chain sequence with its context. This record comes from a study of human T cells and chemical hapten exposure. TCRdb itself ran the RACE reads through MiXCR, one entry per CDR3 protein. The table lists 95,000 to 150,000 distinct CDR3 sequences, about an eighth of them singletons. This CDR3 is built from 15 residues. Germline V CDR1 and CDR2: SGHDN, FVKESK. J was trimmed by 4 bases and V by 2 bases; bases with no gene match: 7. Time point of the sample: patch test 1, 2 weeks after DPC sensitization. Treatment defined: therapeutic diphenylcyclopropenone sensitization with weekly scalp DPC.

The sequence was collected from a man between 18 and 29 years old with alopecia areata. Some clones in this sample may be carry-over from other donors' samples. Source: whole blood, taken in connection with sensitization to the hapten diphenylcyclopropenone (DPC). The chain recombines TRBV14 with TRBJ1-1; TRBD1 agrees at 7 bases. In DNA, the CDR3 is TGTGCCAGCAGCCAACGGCGGCAGGGGGGCACTGAAGCTTTCTTT. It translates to CASSQRRQGGTEAFF.